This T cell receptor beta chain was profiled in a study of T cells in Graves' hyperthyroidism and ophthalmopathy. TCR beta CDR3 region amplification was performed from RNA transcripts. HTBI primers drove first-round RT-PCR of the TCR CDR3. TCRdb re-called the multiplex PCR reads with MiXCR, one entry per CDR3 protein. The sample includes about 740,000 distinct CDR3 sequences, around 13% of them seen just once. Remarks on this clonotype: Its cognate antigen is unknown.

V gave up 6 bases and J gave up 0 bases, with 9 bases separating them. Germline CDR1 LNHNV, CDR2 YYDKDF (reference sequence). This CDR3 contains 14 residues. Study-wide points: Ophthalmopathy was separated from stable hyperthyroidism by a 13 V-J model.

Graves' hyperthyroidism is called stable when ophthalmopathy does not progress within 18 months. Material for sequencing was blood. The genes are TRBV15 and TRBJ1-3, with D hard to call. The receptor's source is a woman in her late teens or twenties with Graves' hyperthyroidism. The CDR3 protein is CATRTRYSGNTIYF. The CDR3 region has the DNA TGTGCCACCAGAACGCGGTACTCTGGAAACACCATATATTTT.